The 15 T cell receptor beta chains presented below share a single source sample, sequenced in a study of metastatic and nonmetastatic thyroid tumors. Treatment of any kind had been given to no patient before thyroid surgery. TCRdb called clones again from the PCR reads with MiXCR. This table holds some 90,000 clones, 8.6% found once. Material for sequencing was blood. The receptors originated from a female donor with papillary thyroid cancer or a benign thyroid nodule (not recorded which). Some clones in this sample may be carry-over from other donors' samples.

This clone has ten or more counts. This chain joins TRBV25-1 and TRBJ1-2; D is unclear. The germline V and J ends were trimmed by 4 bases and 6 bases, with 12 bases remaining between them. Per germline, CDR1 MGHDK and CDR2 SYGVNS. The CDR3 contains 13 residues. The DNA for the CDR3 is TGTGCCAGCAGTGTAGGCCTATCGGATGGCTACACCTTC. Encoded protein: CASSVGLSDGYTF.

The chain is built from TRBV20-1 and TRBJ2-7; no reliable D call. The CDR3 covers 13 residues. CDR1 DFQATT and CDR2 SNEGSKA come from the germline V gene (reference sequence). The V end was cut by 1 base, the J end by 1 base, with 8 bases between. CDR3 in amino acids: CSARAVDSYEQYF. The CDR3 DNA follows: TGCAGTGCTAGAGCGGTCGATTCCTACGAGCAGTACTTC.

This clone was observed at least ten times. The V and J genes are TRBV20-1 and TRBJ2-1; D possibly matches TRBD1 or TRBD2 (6 bases each). V lost 0 bases to trimming and J lost 5 bases, with 17 bases between them. This CDR3 is 16 amino acids long. Germline CDR1 and CDR2: DFQATT and SNEGSKA (reference sequence). The CDR3, as DNA: TGCAGTGCTAGAGATCTGAGGTCGGGGGACAACAATGAGCAGTTCTTC. Amino acid sequence: CSARDLRSGDNNEQFF.

This clone was seen at least ten times. V usage is TRBV20-1 and J usage is TRBJ2-7, with D uncertain. Germline V lookup: CDR1 DFQATT, CDR2 SNEGSKA (reference sequence). Trimming took off 6 bases at V and 3 bases at J, with 12 bases between the two ends. This CDR3 region has 12 residues. As DNA, the CDR3 is TGCAGTGCCCGATCTTCGGGCTACGAGCAGTACTTC. This translates into CSARSSGYEQYF.

This clone was counted between two and nine times. The chain employs TRBV18 and TRBJ2-1, with TRBD2 matching 12 bases. Per the germline V gene, CDR1 is KGHSH and CDR2 is LQKENI. The ends lost 1 base at V and 0 bases at J; junction bases unmatched: 1. CDR3 length: 17 amino acids. The CDR3 DNA is TGTGCCAGCTCACCACGACTAGCGGGGGACTCCTACAATGAGCAGTTCTTC. Translation: CASSPRLAGDSYNEQFF.

This clone has a handful of counts. This chain joins TRBV28 and TRBJ2-1; 9 positions agree with TRBD2. Losses at the gene ends were 6 bases for V and 9 bases for J; bases not matched to a gene: 12. CDR1 is MDHEN, CDR2 SYDVKM, per germline. There are 15 residues in the CDR3. CDR3 sequence: CASRDAGGGAREQFF. Written as DNA, the CDR3 is TGTGCCAGCAGGGATGCCGGCGGGGGGGCTCGTGAGCAGTTCTTC.

The chain links TRBV2 to TRBJ2-7; 10 nucleotides match TRBD1. CDR3 length: 13 amino acids. Germline values: CDR1 SNHLY, CDR2 FYNNEI. The V gene end was trimmed by 4 bases and the J gene end by 3 bases; junction bases not matched to a gene: 0. CDR3 in amino acids: CASSGTGGYEQYF. The CDR3 DNA sequence: TGTGCCAGCAGTGGGACAGGGGGCTACGAGCAGTACTTC.

This clone showed up many times. V usage is TRBV25-1 and J usage is TRBJ2-7, with D perhaps TRBD1 (5 bases). Germline assignment: CDR1 MGHDK and CDR2 SYGVNS. CDR3 length equals 14 residues. The germline V and J ends were trimmed by 5 bases and 3 bases, with 14 bases remaining between them. The CDR3 protein is CASSPGQGHYEQYF. The CDR3 DNA sequence: TGTGCCAGCAGTCCTGGGCAGGGCCACTACGAGCAGTACTTC.

The chain couples TRBV7-3 to TRBJ2-7; D gene uncertain. The CDR3 has 15 amino acids. Trimming removed 5 bases from V and 3 bases from J, with 17 bases in between. Germline V CDR1 and CDR2: SGHTA, FQGTGA. CDR3 region: CASSLNPVGHYEQYF. Written as DNA, the CDR3 is TGTGCCAGCAGCCTTAACCCCGTTGGGCACTACGAGCAGTACTTC.

The chain recombines TRBV20-1 with TRBJ2-5; 10 bases line up with TRBD2. V lost 3 bases and J lost 3; bases outside the gene matches: 1. The CDR3 is made up of 13 amino acids. CDR1 is DFQATT and CDR2 is SNEGSKA in the germline V gene (reference sequence). CDR3 residues: CSARSGGEETQYF. DNA of the CDR3: TGCAGTGCTAGGAGCGGGGGGGAAGAGACCCAGTACTTC.

With respect to this clone: Since a much larger clone is just one base distant, this may be a read error. This chain joins TRBV9 and TRBJ2-1; TRBD1 might be the D (6 bases). The CDR3 sequence is 15 residues long. V was clipped by 0 bases and J by 4 bases, with 11 bases between them. The germline CDR1 and CDR2 sequences are SGDLS and YYNGEE. The CDR3 region has the DNA TGTGCCAGCAGCGTAGGTAGAAGGGGGTACAATGAGCAGTTCTTC. As protein: CASSVGRRGYNEQFF.

This clone was observed many times. The chain employs TRBV5-1 and TRBJ2-7, with D tentatively TRBD1 (5 bases). CDR3 length: 14 amino acids. CDR1 and CDR2 (germline): SGHRS, YFSETQ. V gave up 1 base and J gave up 5 bases, with 13 bases separating them. CDR3 sequence reads: CASSLSGRVNEQYF. The CDR3 nucleotides read TGCGCCAGCAGCTTGTCAGGGCGAGTGAACGAGCAGTACTTC.

There are many counts of this clone. The V and J genes are TRBV4-1 and TRBJ1-6, with D hard to call. The CDR3 is made up of 17 amino acids. In germline, CDR1 is MGHRA, CDR2 YSYEKL. Between the trimmed V and J ends, which lost 0 bases and 0 bases, there was a span of 9 bases. The DNA of the CDR3 is TGCGCCAGCAGCCAAGAGTTGCAGAGCTCCTATAATTCACCCCTCCACTTT. Translated, it gives CASSQELQSSYNSPLHF.

This clone was recorded at least ten times. The genes are TRBV11-1 and TRBJ1-5; D gene uncertain. Germline CDR1 reads SGHAT; CDR2 reads FQDESV (reference sequence). V lost 1 base and J 1 base, leaving 8 bases between the germline ends. The length of the CDR3 is 15 residues. Here the CDR3 DNA reads TGTGCCAGCAGCTTAGACCCCGGGAGCAATCAGCCCCAGCATTTT. This encodes CASSLDPGSNQPQHF.

The chain couples TRBV5-1 to TRBJ1-1; D is uncertain. This CDR3 region has 14 residues. Germline V gives CDR1 SGHRS, CDR2 YFSETQ. The V and J ends lost 1 base and 4 bases respectively, with 11 bases between them. The CDR3 DNA reads as TGCGCCAGCAGCTTGCAAGTCTCGGGCACTGAAGCTTTCTTT. Translation gives CASSLQVSGTEAFF.